This is a list of T cell receptor beta chains from one sample in a study of shared clonotypes between healthy human individuals. Libraries were prepared by immunoSEQ multiplex PCR; TCRdb keeps only in-frame clonotypes and omits some of them. The table has about 2.4 million clones, over 85% seen once. The sequenced sample consisted of naive CD4+ T cells from PBMCs. Every receptor here comes from a young man in good health. Some clones in this sample may be carry-over from other donors' samples. The CDR3 runs from the conserved cysteine through the conserved F or W. D genes are given only for firm matches. The size of a clone is reported for some rows only, either as once, few or many, or as a class for expanded clones.

D gene: TRBD1; V gene: TRBV27; J gene: TRBJ2-5; clone size: -; CDR3 protein: CASSRGRFLETQYF; CDR3 DNA: TGTGCCAGCAGTAGGGGGCGCTTCTTGGAGACCCAGTACTTC
D gene: TRBD2; V gene: TRBV6-1; J gene: TRBJ2-5; clone size: -; CDR3 protein: CASSEKAGGSWVETQYF; CDR3 DNA: TGTGCCAGCAGTGAAAAGGCGGGCGGGAGCTGGGTAGAGACCCAGTACTTC
D gene: -; V gene: TRBV28; J gene: TRBJ2-5; clone size: -; CDR3 protein: CASSSYTGAGETQYF; CDR3 DNA: TGTGCCAGCAGTTCGTACACAGGGGCGGGGGAGACCCAGTACTTC
D gene: TRBD2; V gene: TRBV7-7; J gene: TRBJ2-2; clone size: once; CDR3 protein: CASSLLAGGDTGELFF; CDR3 DNA: TGTGCCAGCAGCTTATTAGCGGGAGGAGACACCGGGGAGCTGTTTTTT
D gene: TRBD1; V gene: TRBV5-1; J gene: TRBJ2-7; clone size: -; CDR3 protein: CASSLGTGASYEQYF; CDR3 DNA: TGCGCCAGCAGCTTAGGGACAGGGGCCTCCTACGAGCAGTACTTC
D gene: -; V gene: TRBV28; J gene: TRBJ1-5; clone size: -; CDR3 protein: CATWTLSNQPQHF; CDR3 DNA: TGTGCCACGTGGACTTTGAGCAATCAGCCCCAGCATTTT
D gene: -; V gene: TRBV18; J gene: TRBJ1-5; clone size: -; CDR3 protein: CASSPLAGGNQPQHF; CDR3 DNA: TGTGCCAGCTCACCTTTAGCCGGTGGCAATCAGCCCCAGCATTTT
D gene: -; V gene: TRBV5-1; J gene: TRBJ1-2; clone size: few; CDR3 protein: CASSLEGASLGTF; CDR3 DNA: TGCGCCAGCAGCTTGGAAGGAGCGTCTCTTGGCACCTTC
D gene: -; V gene: TRBV7-2; J gene: TRBJ1-1; clone size: -; CDR3 protein: CASSPGRYGQYTEAFF; CDR3 DNA: TGTGCCAGCAGCCCGGGTCGGTATGGACAGTACACTGAAGCTTTCTTT
D gene: TRBD1; V gene: TRBV6-4; J gene: TRBJ1-2; clone size: -; CDR3 protein: CASSRGTGFLSGYGYTF; CDR3 DNA: TGTGCCAGCAGTAGAGGGACAGGGTTCCTGTCCGGCTATGGCTACACCTTC
D gene: -; V gene: TRBV2; J gene: TRBJ2-1; clone size: -; CDR3 protein: CASSAEGGYNEQFF; CDR3 DNA: TGTGCCAGCAGTGCTGAGGGGGGCTACAATGAGCAGTTCTTC
D gene: TRBD2; V gene: TRBV16; J gene: TRBJ2-1; clone size: -; CDR3 protein: CASSPLAGGIYNEQFF; CDR3 DNA: TGTGCCAGCAGCCCACTAGCGGGAGGTATCTACAATGAGCAGTTCTTC
D gene: -; V gene: TRBV4-2; J gene: TRBJ1-3; clone size: -; CDR3 protein: CASSQVGSSGNTIYF; CDR3 DNA: TGTGCCAGCAGCCAAGTAGGCAGCTCTGGAAACACCATATATTTT
D gene: -; V gene: TRBV6-6; J gene: TRBJ1-1; clone size: -; CDR3 protein: CASSYSGLGQGWAFF; CDR3 DNA: TGTGCCAGCAGTTACTCGGGCCTCGGGCAGGGTTGGGCTTTCTTT
D gene: -; V gene: TRBV10-3; J gene: TRBJ2-7; clone size: -; CDR3 protein: CAISVSPQGSSYEQYF; CDR3 DNA: TGTGCCATCAGTGTTAGTCCACAGGGAAGCTCCTACGAGCAGTACTTC
D gene: -; V gene: TRBV18; J gene: TRBJ1-1; clone size: -; CDR3 protein: CASSPRDGGSEAFF; CDR3 DNA: TGTGCCAGCTCACCGAGAGATGGAGGCTCTGAAGCTTTCTTT
D gene: TRBD1; V gene: TRBV19; J gene: TRBJ1-5; clone size: few; CDR3 protein: CASSHQGANNQPQHF; CDR3 DNA: TGTGCCAGTTCTCATCAGGGGGCGAACAATCAGCCCCAGCATTTT
D gene: -; V gene: TRBV18; J gene: TRBJ2-7; clone size: -; CDR3 protein: CASSPGWDTRLYEQYF; CDR3 DNA: TGTGCCAGCTCACCAGGATGGGACACCAGGCTTTACGAGCAGTACTTC
D gene: TRBD2; V gene: TRBV19; J gene: TRBJ2-3; clone size: -; CDR3 protein: CASSWTSGRPDTQYF; CDR3 DNA: TGTGCCAGTAGTTGGACTAGCGGGAGACCAGATACGCAGTATTTT
D gene: -; V gene: TRBV11-2; J gene: TRBJ2-3; clone size: -; CDR3 protein: CASSLDRSDTDTQYF; CDR3 DNA: TGTGCCAGCAGCTTAGATCGGTCTGATACAGATACGCAGTATTTT
D gene: TRBD1; V gene: TRBV25-1; J gene: TRBJ1-2; clone size: -; CDR3 protein: CASSESWGQGDGYTF; CDR3 DNA: TGTGCCAGCAGTGAATCCTGGGGACAGGGCGATGGCTACACCTTC
D gene: -; V gene: TRBV29-1; J gene: TRBJ2-5; clone size: -; CDR3 protein: CSVKGLEETQYF; CDR3 DNA: TGCAGCGTTAAGGGGTTGGAGGAGACCCAGTACTTC
D gene: -; V gene: TRBV27; J gene: TRBJ1-1; clone size: -; CDR3 protein: CASSANGGLAVFF; CDR3 DNA: TGTGCCAGCAGCGCAAATGGAGGCCTTGCCGTTTTCTTT
D gene: -; V gene: TRBV7-2; J gene: TRBJ2-7; clone size: once; CDR3 protein: CASSLGWGLNYEQYF; CDR3 DNA: TGTGCCAGCAGCTTAGGATGGGGCCTGAACTACGAGCAGTACTTC
D gene: TRBD2; V gene: TRBV5-1; J gene: TRBJ2-1; clone size: -; CDR3 protein: CASSLLTSGTAYNEQFF; CDR3 DNA: TGCGCCAGCAGCCTACTGACTAGCGGGACAGCCTACAATGAGCAGTTCTTC
D gene: -; V gene: TRBV28; J gene: TRBJ2-1; clone size: -; CDR3 protein: CASSDSVAHPYNEQFF; CDR3 DNA: TGTGCCAGCAGTGACTCCGTAGCGCATCCCTACAATGAGCAGTTCTTC
D gene: TRBD2; V gene: TRBV2; J gene: TRBJ2-7; clone size: -; CDR3 protein: CASSRTSAIISYEQYF; CDR3 DNA: TGTGCCAGCAGTAGGACTAGCGCCATCATCTCCTACGAGCAGTACTTC
D gene: -; V gene: TRBV7-9; J gene: TRBJ2-7; clone size: once; CDR3 protein: CASSLVRRASYEQYF; CDR3 DNA: TGTGCCAGCAGCTTAGTTCGGCGGGCGTCCTACGAGCAGTACTTC
D gene: -; V gene: TRBV5-8; J gene: TRBJ1-4; clone size: -; CDR3 protein: CASSLIRNEKLFF; CDR3 DNA: TGTGCCAGCAGCTTAATCAGGAATGAAAAACTGTTTTTT
D gene: -; V gene: TRBV2; J gene: TRBJ1-1; clone size: -; CDR3 protein: CASTAAGSSNTEAFF; CDR3 DNA: TGTGCCAGCACCGCCGCGGGCAGTTCGAACACTGAAGCTTTCTTT
D gene: -; V gene: TRBV6-5; J gene: TRBJ1-5; clone size: -; CDR3 protein: CASSYVQGNQPQHF; CDR3 DNA: TGTGCCAGCAGTTATGTCCAGGGAAATCAGCCCCAGCATTTT
D gene: TRBD1; V gene: TRBV7-9; J gene: TRBJ2-6; clone size: once; CDR3 protein: CASSSRGTGEANVLTF; CDR3 DNA: TGTGCCAGCAGCTCCCGGGGAACAGGGGAGGCCAACGTCCTGACTTTC
D gene: TRBD2; V gene: TRBV4-2; J gene: TRBJ2-1; clone size: -; CDR3 protein: CASSQDGRENEQFF; CDR3 DNA: TGTGCCAGCAGCCAAGACGGGAGGGAAAATGAGCAGTTCTTC
D gene: -; V gene: TRBV7-9; J gene: TRBJ1-1; clone size: few; CDR3 protein: CASSFPDSRGGAFF; CDR3 DNA: TGTGCCAGCAGCTTTCCCGACAGCCGCGGGGGAGCTTTCTTT
D gene: TRBD1; V gene: TRBV10-3; J gene: TRBJ1-5; clone size: -; CDR3 protein: CAISAGQGVRSNQPQHF; CDR3 DNA: TGTGCCATCAGCGCGGGACAGGGGGTTCGTAGCAATCAGCCCCAGCATTTT
D gene: -; V gene: TRBV21-1; J gene: TRBJ1-1; clone size: -; CDR3 protein: CASSKEPWAGEETEAFF; CDR3 DNA: TGTGCCAGCAGCAAAGAGCCGTGGGCAGGGGAGGAGACTGAAGCTTTCTTT
D gene: -; V gene: TRBV6-1; J gene: TRBJ1-1; clone size: -; CDR3 protein: CASSSGVNTEAFF; CDR3 DNA: TGTGCCAGCAGCTCAGGGGTGAACACTGAAGCTTTCTTT
D gene: -; V gene: TRBV18; J gene: TRBJ2-2; clone size: -; CDR3 protein: CASSPTGRFWELFF; CDR3 DNA: TGTGCCAGCTCACCCACCGGAAGGTTCTGGGAGCTGTTTTTT
D gene: TRBD1; V gene: TRBV5-4; J gene: TRBJ2-4; clone size: -; CDR3 protein: CASSPGTGQGRVKNIQYF; CDR3 DNA: TGTGCCAGCAGCCCCGGGACGGGACAGGGCCGAGTCAAAAACATTCAGTACTTC
D gene: -; V gene: TRBV28; J gene: TRBJ1-1; clone size: -; CDR3 protein: CASSLWAENTEAFF; CDR3 DNA: TGTGCCAGCAGTTTGTGGGCAGAGAACACTGAAGCTTTCTTT
D gene: -; V gene: TRBV16; J gene: TRBJ1-2; clone size: -; CDR3 protein: CASSETASSYGYTF; CDR3 DNA: TGTGCCAGCAGCGAGACAGCCTCATCCTATGGCTACACCTTC
D gene: TRBD1; V gene: TRBV29-1; J gene: TRBJ2-3; clone size: -; CDR3 protein: CSVERTGIADTQYF; CDR3 DNA: TGCAGCGTTGAAAGGACAGGGATTGCAGATACGCAGTATTTT
D gene: -; V gene: TRBV18; J gene: TRBJ1-2; clone size: -; CDR3 protein: CASSQRGQQGYTF; CDR3 DNA: TGTGCCAGCTCACAACGTGGACAGCAGGGCTACACCTTC
D gene: -; V gene: TRBV7-9; J gene: TRBJ2-2; clone size: -; CDR3 protein: CASSLYGELFF; CDR3 DNA: TGTGCCAGCAGCTTGTATGGGGAGCTGTTTTTT
D gene: -; V gene: TRBV9; J gene: TRBJ1-3; clone size: -; CDR3 protein: CASSVGRVSGNTIYF; CDR3 DNA: TGTGCCAGCAGCGTAGGACGGGTCTCTGGAAACACCATATATTTT
D gene: -; V gene: TRBV5-8; J gene: TRBJ2-3; clone size: -; CDR3 protein: CASRVGDTGTDTQYF; CDR3 DNA: TGTGCCAGCCGGGTCGGGGACACGGGCACAGATACGCAGTATTTT
D gene: -; V gene: TRBV10-3; J gene: TRBJ2-5; clone size: -; CDR3 protein: CAISNFQETQYF; CDR3 DNA: TGTGCCATCAGTAACTTCCAAGAGACCCAGTACTTC